This T cell receptor (beta chain) is from a study of blood T cells in healthy people across ages. Sample-barcoded 5' priming and a J-beta primer mix drove a second PCR of roughly 6 to 12 cycles. In TCRdb, the 5' RACE reads were re-called with MiXCR into one record per CDR3 protein. The data hold about 640,000 distinct CDR3 sequences, with around three fifths observed a single time. CDR1 and CDR2 (germline): SGHRS, YFSETQ. This CDR3 is 15 amino acids long. The V segment lost 4 bases and the J segment 2 bases; nucleotides outside the gene matches: 3. The specimen was blood. This TCR was sampled from a man aged 55-75 years in good health. The gene calls are TRBV5-1 and TRBJ2-1; TRBD2 matches 10 bases. The DNA of the CDR3 is TGCGCCAGCAGCCCGGGACTAGCGACCTACAATGAGCAGTTCTTC. This translates into CASSPGLATYNEQFF.